This TCR beta chain comes out of a study of blood T cells in healthy people across ages (dated by TCRdb to the mid-2010s). With regard to the full study: In model experiments, template switching captured roughly one uniquely barcoded TCR beta cDNA molecule for every two T cells. The study measured age-related changes in TCR beta repertoire diversity using deep sequencing normalized with unique cDNA molecular identifiers. The donors were split into four age groups: young (average around 16 years), middle-aged (39), aged (about 56) and long-lived (82). To avoid experimental bias, donors of different ages were distributed randomly across sequencing lanes. Using the same blood draw, the study looked at two additional independent replicas of 1 million unique cDNA reads for two donors, one aged 18 to 30 and the other aged 80 or older.

The library was built by means of 5' RACE. TCRdb lists the instrument as Illumina HiSeq 2500. A second PCR of about 6 to 11 cycles was performed with a sample-barcoded 5' primer and a J-beta primer mix. A template-switch 5' adaptor carrying 12 random nucleotides introduced a unique molecular identifier onto each TCR beta cDNA molecule. At least 2.5 million CDR3-containing paired-end reads were obtained from each sample. First-strand cDNA was synthesized from all RNA with the Mint cDNA synthesis kit, primed by a TRBC-specific oligonucleotide. Following uracil-DNA glycosylase treatment, a first 18-cycle PCR with universal primers M1SS and BC2_uni_R was performed on all cDNA. As for the authors' bioinformatics: Each sample was normalized by randomly selecting 1 million high-quality reads, each carrying a distinct molecular identifier. Reads sharing molecular identifiers were discarded rather than binned into consensus sequences. MiTCR, with a Q25 quality threshold and the strictest error-elimination algorithm, was used for CDR3 identification, clonotype clustering and error correction. A nonparametric unseen species model using Euler transformation provided a lower-bound estimate of total TCR beta diversity. Using fastp trimming at Q25 and MiXCR clonotype assembly, TCRdb reanalyzed the public sequencing data and kept in-frame beta chains. CDR3 protein sequences are deduplicated, and each keeps its most common genes and DNA. Here the V and J calls rest on TCRdb's processing, not on the authors' analysis. The sample table holds about 900,000 distinct CDR3 sequences, of which 62% were seen once. The leading ten clones occupy 25% to 35% of the sample.

Results the study describes overall, beyond this receptor: Because donor CMV infection status was unknown, age-related changes in expanded clonotypes were potentially confounded. Estimates of total diversity based on one million sequenced T cells were considered lower bounds and underestimates. There was a strong correlation between observed TCR beta diversity and the percentage of naive T cells measured by flow cytometry. Compared with the aged group, the long-lived group had more naive CD4+ T cells, fewer expanded clones and increased TCR diversity, a pattern suggesting age selection. Because profiling used bulk unsorted PBMCs, naive and antigen-experienced compartments could not be compared conclusively. As age increased, observed TCR beta diversity per million T cells dropped in a roughly linear way, and a significant reduction was already evident by age 40.

As for this clonotype: What antigen it recognizes has not been identified. No much larger clone exists at a distance of one base, and base qualities are not known.

The roughly 39 donors, aged about 6 to 100 years, were systemically healthy Caucasian individuals from Russia. Roughly 10 milliliters of peripheral blood were drawn from each donor into EDTA-treated Vacutainer tubes. Ficoll-Paque density-gradient centrifugation was used to isolate PBMCs, with at least 7 million per sample. Trizol reagent was used to extract total RNA from PBMCs, with at least 5.5 micrograms per sample. The percentages of naive CD45RAhigh/CD27high T cells were determined by flow cytometry on a PBMC aliquot from every donor. This sequence originates from a man aged 30-40 years in good health. The sequenced sample consisted of blood.

The CDR3 is CAISERTNTEAFF. The DNA reads TGTGCCATCAGTGAGCGTACGAACACTGAAGCTTTCTTT. The rearrangement combines TRBV10-3 with TRBJ1-1, with the D segment identity uncertain. A distance of 5 bases separates the germline ends of V and J, which lose 2 bases and 1 base respectively. Taken from cysteine to phenylalanine, the CDR3 has 13 residues. Solely the CDR3 DNA is kept, with 39 bases framed from the first base. CDR1 ENHRY and CDR2 SYGVKD were looked up in the germline V gene.